These T cell receptor beta chains were read from a single sample in a study of blood T cell repertoires in COVID-19. Assay: immunoSEQ multiplex PCR; the TCRdb copy retains only in-frame clones and omits some. This sample yields around 360,000 clones, of which more than 75% are seen a single time; 2.5% to 3.5% belongs to the top ten. Sequencing was carried out using PBMCs or T cells enriched from blood (not recorded which). Every receptor here comes from a woman between 25 and 40 years old who had recovered from COVID-19. The CDR3 runs from the conserved cysteine through the conserved F or W. A D gene is named only where the DNA matches it firmly. Clone size is stated in some rows and not others, as once, few, many or a class when expanded.

j_call,v_call,d_call,clone_size,cdr3_aa,cdr3_nt
TRBJ2-5,TRBV28,-,once,CASSSVEDWGQETQYF,TGTGCCAGCAGTTCGGTGGAGGATTGGGGACAAGAGACCCAGTACTTC
TRBJ2-3,TRBV7-7,-,-,CASSLSRERADTQYF,TGTGCTAGCAGCTTATCCAGGGAAAGGGCAGATACGCAGTATTTT
TRBJ2-3,TRBV4-2,-,-,CASSHPGRSSTDTQYF,TGTGCCAGCAGCCACCCCGGTAGATCTAGCACAGATACGCAGTATTTT
TRBJ2-1,TRBV6-2/TRBV6-3,TRBD2,-,CASSKSGSMSNEQFF,TGTGCCAGCAGCAAAAGCGGGAGCATGAGCAATGAGCAGTTCTTC
TRBJ1-2,TRBV24-1,-,-,CATSGHRDNYGYTF,TGTGCCACCAGTGGCCACAGGGATAACTATGGCTACACCTTC
TRBJ1-1,TRBV18,-,-,CASSPDSRTEAFF,TGTGCCAGCTCACCAGACAGCAGAACTGAAGCTTTCTTT
TRBJ1-1,TRBV3-1/TRBV3-2,-,-,CASSLRTDTEAFF,TGTGCCAGCAGCCTCAGGACAGACACTGAAGCTTTCTTT
TRBJ2-7,TRBV7-9,-,-,CASTIGVVYEQYF,TGTGCCAGCACCATCGGAGTGGTCTACGAGCAGTACTTC
TRBJ2-5,TRBV7-3,-,-,CASSLGSGETQYF,TGTGCCAGCAGCTTAGGGAGCGGAGAGACCCAGTACTTC
TRBJ1-5,TRBV2,-,-,CASSRTTSNQPQHF,TGTGCCAGCAGTCGGACAACTAGCAATCAGCCCCAGCATTTT
TRBJ1-3,TRBV10-3,-,-,CAISESNPRVSGNTIYF,TGTGCCATCAGTGAGTCGAATCCTCGGGTCTCTGGAAACACCATATATTTT
TRBJ2-2,TRBV7-2,TRBD2,few,CASSYGTSGTGELFF,TGTGCCAGCAGCTACGGGACTAGCGGCACCGGGGAGCTGTTTTTT
TRBJ2-1,TRBV5-1,TRBD2,-,CASVESSGSYNEQFF,TGCGCCAGCGTCGAATCTAGCGGCTCCTACAATGAGCAGTTCTTC
TRBJ2-2,TRBV10-3,TRBD2,-,CAISEPAGGPRELFF,TGTGCCATCAGTGAGCCGGCGGGAGGTCCGCGGGAGCTGTTTTTT
TRBJ2-2,TRBV19,-,-,CASSIDLGSLAGELFF,TGTGCCAGTAGTATCGATCTAGGAAGTTTGGCCGGGGAGCTGTTTTTT
TRBJ1-5,TRBV18,-,-,CASSPRDSNQPQHF,TGTGCCAGCTCACCAAGAGACAGTAATCAGCCCCAGCATTTT
TRBJ2-7,TRBV15,-,-,CATSTPPLQGYYEQYF,TGTGCCACCAGCACCCCTCCCCTCCAGGGTTACTACGAGCAGTACTTC
TRBJ1-2,TRBV28,-,-,CASSFPQDNGYTF,TGTGCCAGCAGTTTCCCACAGGATAATGGCTACACCTTC
TRBJ2-1,TRBV5-5,TRBD1,-,CASSWDRGRIGNEQFF,TGTGCCAGCAGCTGGGACAGGGGACGAATCGGTAATGAGCAGTTCTTC
TRBJ1-2,TRBV11-2,-,-,CASSLASANYGYTF,TGTGCCAGCAGCTTAGCGTCGGCTAACTATGGCTACACCTTC
TRBJ2-5,TRBV5-1,TRBD2,-,CASSLGTSGGQETQYF,TGCGCCAGCAGCTTGGGTACTAGCGGGGGCCAAGAGACCCAGTACTTC
TRBJ2-6,TRBV9,-,-,CASSGGANVLTF,TGTGCCAGCTCCGGGGGGGCCAACGTCCTGACTTTC
TRBJ2-5,TRBV25-1,TRBD1,-,CASSEQGTGPKETQYF,TGTGCCAGCAGTGAACAAGGGACAGGGCCAAAAGAGACCCAGTACTTC
TRBJ2-7,TRBV27,TRBD2,-,CASSFSGGTIYEQYF,TGTGCCAGCAGTTTTTCGGGGGGGACAATCTACGAGCAGTACTTC
TRBJ2-7,TRBV5-4,TRBD1,-,CASSLGQGGPYEQYF,TGTGCCAGCAGCTTGGGACAGGGTGGTCCCTACGAGCAGTACTTC
TRBJ2-1,TRBV27,TRBD2,-,CASSLKMGLDVWEQFF,TGTGCCAGCAGTTTAAAAATGGGACTAGATGTTTGGGAGCAGTTCTTC
TRBJ2-2,TRBV6-6,TRBD2,-,CASSLAVFLAQPGELFF,TGTGCCAGCAGTCTAGCGGTTTTCCTTGCCCAACCCGGGGAGCTGTTTTTT
TRBJ1-2,TRBV19,-,-,CASSISSGNGYTF,TGTGCCAGTAGTATCTCTTCGGGGAATGGCTACACCTTC
TRBJ1-1,TRBV9,TRBD1,-,CASSLQGAGNTEAFF,TGTGCCAGCAGCCTACAGGGGGCTGGGAACACTGAAGCTTTCTTT
TRBJ2-3,TRBV27,TRBD2,-,CASSLWGGGGTDTQYF,TGTGCCAGCAGTTTATGGGGCGGGGGGGGCACAGATACGCAGTATTTT
TRBJ2-5,TRBV5-1,TRBD2,-,CASSLWTRAGETQYF,TGCGCCAGCAGCTTGTGGACTAGAGCGGGGGAGACCCAGTACTTC
TRBJ1-2,TRBV12-3/TRBV12-4,TRBD1,-,CASSLGGGDGYTF,TGTGCCAGCAGTTTAGGAGGGGGCGACGGCTACACCTTC
TRBJ1-1,TRBV7-9,-,-,CASTAGENTEAFF,TGTGCCAGCACCGCGGGGGAGAACACTGAAGCTTTCTTT
TRBJ1-2,TRBV27,TRBD1,-,CASSSRQGKGNYGYTF,TGTGCCAGCAGTTCCCGACAGGGGAAGGGGAACTATGGCTACACCTTC
TRBJ2-3,TRBV20-1,-,-,CSASTRDTQYF,TGCAGTGCCTCCACTAGAGATACGCAGTATTTT
TRBJ2-7,TRBV19,-,-,CASNPNTGTPTYEQYF,TGTGCCAGTAATCCGAACACCGGGACACCAACCTACGAGCAGTACTTC
TRBJ1-1,TRBV6-5,-,-,CASSPSGVVEAFF,TGTGCCAGCAGCCCGTCGGGGGTTGTGGAAGCTTTCTTT
TRBJ2-2,TRBV19,TRBD1,few,CASSMGQGAEFAGELFF,TGTGCCAGTAGTATGGGGCAGGGGGCTGAGTTTGCCGGGGAGCTGTTTTTT
TRBJ1-6,TRBV19,TRBD1,-,CASGKQGAQSGSPLHF,TGTGCCAGTGGCAAACAGGGGGCCCAGAGCGGTTCACCCCTCCACTTT
TRBJ2-1,TRBV28,TRBD1,-,CASSSLAGTGVGNEQFF,TGTGCCAGCAGTTCGCTTGCCGGGACAGGGGTAGGGAATGAGCAGTTCTTC
TRBJ2-7,TRBV15,TRBD2,-,CATSRGSSGSINEQYF,TGTGCCACCAGCAGAGGGTCTAGCGGGAGTATCAACGAGCAGTACTTC
TRBJ2-7,TRBV7-8,-,few,CASSVGSYEQYF,TGTGCCAGCAGCGTCGGGTCCTACGAGCAGTACTTC
TRBJ1-1,TRBV11-2,-,few,CASSLIGDTEAFF,TGTGCCAGCAGCTTAATCGGGGACACTGAAGCTTTCTTT
TRBJ2-1,TRBV6-6,TRBD2,-,CASSRRILAGGRDEQFF,TGTGCCAGCAGTCGAAGAATACTAGCGGGGGGGCGGGACGAGCAGTTCTTC
TRBJ1-2,TRBV10-2,-,-,CASSESSVGGYTF,TGCGCCAGCAGTGAGTCGAGCGTTGGGGGCTACACCTTC
TRBJ2-1,TRBV6-5,-,once,CASSAIMEQFF,TGTGCCAGCTCCGCGATCATGGAGCAGTTCTTC
TRBJ1-1,TRBV5-5,TRBD1,-,CASSFLLQGATEAFF,TGTGCCAGCAGCTTTCTCCTTCAGGGGGCCACTGAAGCTTTCTTT
TRBJ2-2,TRBV7-2,-,-,CASSLFGTGELFF,TGTGCCAGCAGCTTGTTCGGCACCGGGGAGCTGTTTTTT
TRBJ1-1,TRBV7-6,TRBD1,-,CASSPGQGMNTEAFF,TGTGCCAGCAGCCCGGGACAGGGTATGAACACTGAAGCTTTCTTT
TRBJ1-5,TRBV5-1,-,-,CASSPTGQSNQPQHF,TGCGCCAGCAGCCCCACAGGTCAAAGCAATCAGCCCCAGCATTTT